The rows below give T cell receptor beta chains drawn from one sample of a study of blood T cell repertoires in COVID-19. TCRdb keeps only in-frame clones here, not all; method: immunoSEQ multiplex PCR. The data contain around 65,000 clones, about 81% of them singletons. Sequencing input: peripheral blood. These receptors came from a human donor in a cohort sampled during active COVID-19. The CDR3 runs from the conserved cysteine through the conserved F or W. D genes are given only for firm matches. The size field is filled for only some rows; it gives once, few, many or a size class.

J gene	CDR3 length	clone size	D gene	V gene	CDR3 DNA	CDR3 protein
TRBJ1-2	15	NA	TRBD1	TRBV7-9	TGTGCCAGCAGCCCACGGACAGGGATTAACTATGGCTACACCTTC	CASSPRTGINYGYTF
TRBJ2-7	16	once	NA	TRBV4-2	TGTGCCAGCAGCCAAGGACAGGCGTTGTCCTCCTACGAGCAGTACTTC	CASSQGQALSSYEQYF
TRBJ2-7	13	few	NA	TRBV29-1	TGCAGCGCGCAAGACAGGCACTCCTACGAGCAGTACTTC	CSAQDRHSYEQYF
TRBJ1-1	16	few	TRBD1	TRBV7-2	TGTGCCAGCAGCTTCAGAGACAGGGGACCGTACACTGAAGCTTTCTTT	CASSFRDRGPYTEAFF
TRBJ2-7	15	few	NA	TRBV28	TGTGCCAGCAGTTCCACAGAACTACAGGGCCACGAGCAGTACTTC	CASSSTELQGHEQYF
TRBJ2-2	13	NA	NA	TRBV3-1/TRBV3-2	TGTGCCAGCAGCCAATTAAGGGGCGGGGAGCTGTTTTTT	CASSQLRGGELFF
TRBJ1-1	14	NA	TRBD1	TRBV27	TGTGCCAGCACCCCTCGGCCGGGACAGGGATGGGCTTTCTTT	CASTPRPGQGWAFF
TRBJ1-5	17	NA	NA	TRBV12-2	TGTGCAAGTCGCTTAGCGATTGGGCAGGGGGCATGTCAGCCCCAGCATTTT	CASRLAIGQGACQPQHF
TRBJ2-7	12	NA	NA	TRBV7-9	TGTGCCAGCAGCCCGGGGGTCTCCGAGCAGTACTTC	CASSPGVSEQYF
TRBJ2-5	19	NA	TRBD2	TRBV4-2	TGTGCCAGCAGCCAAAGTGCACTAGTAGCGGGACGGACCCAAGAGACCCAGTACTTC	CASSQSALVAGRTQETQYF
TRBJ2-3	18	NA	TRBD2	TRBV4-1	TGCGCCAGCAGCCAAGGGACAGAAGCGGGAGGGCCGACAGATACGCAGTATTTT	CASSQGTEAGGPTDTQYF
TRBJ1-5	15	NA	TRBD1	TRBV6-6	TGTGCCAGCAGTTCCTCGGACAGGCAAAATCAGCCCCAGCATTTT	CASSSSDRQNQPQHF
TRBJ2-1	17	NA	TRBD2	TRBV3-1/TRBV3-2	TGTGCCAGCAGCCAGTTCACTAGCGGGAGCCTATTCAATGAGCAGTTCTTC	CASSQFTSGSLFNEQFF
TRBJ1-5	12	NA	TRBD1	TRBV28	TGTGCCAGCGACAGGGGCAATCAGCCCCAGCATTTT	CASDRGNQPQHF
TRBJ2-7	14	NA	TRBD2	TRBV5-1	TGCGCCAGCAGCTTTGAGCGGGAGATAAACGAGCAGTACTTC	CASSFEREINEQYF
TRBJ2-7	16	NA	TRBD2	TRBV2	TGTGCCATCCGGGTCGGGCTAGCGGAGGGCTCCTACGAGCAGTACTTC	CAIRVGLAEGSYEQYF